Listed here are 21 T cell receptor beta chains from one sample, sequenced in a study of shared clonotypes between healthy human individuals. This table comes from immunoSEQ multiplex PCR, and its TCRdb copy is limited to in-frame clones, with some not included. The sample shows over 2 million clones, roughly 94% of them seen only once. The sample taken for sequencing was naive CD4+ T cells sorted from blood. Described subset: CD45RA+ positively selected. All receptors come from a man aged 18 to 35 in good health.

The J gene is TRBJ2-3, the V gene TRBV12-5; possibly TRBD2 for D (5 bases). The V and J ends lost 5 bases and 6 bases respectively, with 9 bases between them. Germline lookup yields CDR1 LGHNT and CDR2 FRNRAP. The CDR3 sequence is 12 residues long. CDR3 nucleotide sequence: TGTGCTAGTGGTCCCGGGGAGGATACGCAGTATTTT. It codes for CASGPGEDTQYF.

The rearrangement joins TRBV18 to TRBJ1-2; D is perhaps TRBD1 (5 bases). CDR1 is KGHSH, CDR2 LQKENI, per germline. Between the trimmed V and J ends, which lost 4 bases and 4 bases, there was a span of 16 bases. The CDR3 covers 15 residues. The CDR3 DNA follows: TGTGCCAGCTCACTCTCCCGGGACCAGGGCTATGGCTACACCTTC. This gives the protein CASSLSRDQGYGYTF.

This clone was found once. The rearrangement joins TRBV12-5 to TRBJ2-5; 9 positions match TRBD1. The CDR3 has 15 residues. Trimming cost V 2 bases and J 2 bases; bases outside gene matches: 3. Per the germline V gene, CDR1 is LGHNT and CDR2 is FRNRAP. The CDR3 DNA reads as TGTGCTAGTGGTTTGCTCGGGACAGGGCAAGAGACCCAGTACTTC. It yields the protein CASGLLGTGQETQYF.

The rearrangement joins TRBV18 to TRBJ1-6, with 7 bases aligning to TRBD1. The V and J ends lost 1 base and 1 base, in that order; junction bases with no gene match: 7. CDR3 size: 18 residues. The germline CDR1 and CDR2 sequences are KGHSH and LQKENI. The CDR3 DNA sequence: TGTGCCAGCTCACCACAGCGATCAGGGGGGTCCTATAATTCACCCCTCCACTTT. Amino acid sequence: CASSPQRSGGSYNSPLHF.

This chain connects TRBV19 to TRBJ1-3; 9 nucleotides align to TRBD1. In germline, CDR1 is LNHDA, CDR2 SQIVND (reference sequence). The CDR3 consists of 14 residues. V gave up 8 bases and J gave up 3 bases; unmatched junction bases: 5. The CDR3 region is CASGDRAVGNTIYF. DNA for the CDR3: TGTGCCAGTGGGGACAGGGCAGTTGGAAACACCATATATTTT.

J is TRBJ1-1 and V is TRBV21-1. TRBV21-1 is tagged as a pseudogene. The CDR3 runs 15 residues. The CDR3 sequence: CASSKGDFSGTEAFF. The CDR3, as DNA: TGTGCCAGCAGCAAGGGGGACTTCTCGGGGACTGAAGCTTTCTTT.

This clone appeared a single time. This chain joins TRBV7-2 and TRBJ1-4; the D gene is possibly TRBD1 (6 bases). CDR1 and CDR2 (germline): SGHTA, FQGNSA. The CDR3 has 15 residues. Trimming took off 5 bases at V and 2 bases at J, with 12 bases between the two ends. The CDR3 region is CASSRAQGTNEKLFF. CDR3 bases: TGTGCCAGCAGCCGAGCCCAGGGGACTAATGAAAAACTGTTTTTT.

The chain joins TRBV9 to TRBJ1-1, with D hard to call. V was pared by 3 bases and J by 3 bases, with 9 bases between. Germline V gene data show CDR1 as SGDLS and CDR2 as YYNGEE. The CDR3 extends over 13 amino acids. The CDR3 loop reads CASSGVGDTEAFF. In DNA, the CDR3 is TGTGCCAGCAGCGGTGTAGGTGACACTGAAGCTTTCTTT. The entire variable domain, with the rest obtained from reference TRBV9 and TRBJ1-1, is as follows: DSGVTQTPKHLITATGQRVTLRCSPRSGDLSVYWYQQSLDQGLQFLIQYYNGEERAKGNILERFSAQQFPDLHSELNLSSLELGDSALYFCASSGVGDTEAFFGQGTRLTVV.

This sequence joins TRBV28 and TRBJ2-5; TRBD1 matches at 9 bases. There are 15 residues in the CDR3. The V gene's germline CDR1 is MDHEN and CDR2 SYDVKM. V was clipped by 3 bases and J by 3 bases; unmatched bases: 5. The chain's CDR3 is CASSLSGQGEETQYF. CDR3 coding DNA: TGTGCCAGCAGTTTGTCGGGACAGGGAGAAGAGACCCAGTACTTC. The full variable domain, in which reference TRBV28 and TRBJ2-5 provide the parts outside the CDR3, is DVKVTQSSRYLVKRTGEKVFLECVQDMDHENMFWYRQDPGLGLRLIYFSYDVKMKEKGDIPEGYSVSREKKERFSLILESASTNQTSMYLCASSLSGQGEETQYFGPGTRLLVL.

With respect to this clone: Additional DNA sequences in this sample encode the identical CDR3. The chain joins TRBV5-1 to TRBJ2-3; D is possibly TRBD1 (5 bases). Germline V gives CDR1 SGHRS, CDR2 YFSETQ. V shed 2 bases and J shed 5 bases, with 6 bases lying between them. The CDR3 loop spans 12 amino acids. CDR3 in DNA: TGCGCCAGCAGCTTTACAGGAGATACGCAGTATTTT. This gives the protein CASSFTGDTQYF.

The chain combines TRBV7-9 with TRBJ2-7, with 11 bases that match TRBD2. Germline CDR1 SEHNR, CDR2 FQNEAQ (reference sequence). Trimming cost V 6 bases and J 4 bases; bases outside gene matches: 20. The length of the CDR3 is 19 residues. The DNA for the CDR3 is TGTGCCAGCAGGGCTACCGGGACATCCGGGACTAGCGGTTCTTACGAGCAGTACTTC. Amino acids: CASRATGTSGTSGSYEQYF.

The genes are TRBV30 and TRBJ1-4; 7 nucleotides align to TRBD1. Germline V gives CDR1 GTSNPN, CDR2 SVGIG (reference sequence). The ends lost 1 base at V and 5 bases at J; junction bases unmatched: 4. The CDR3 has 14 amino acids. The CDR3 region has the DNA TGTGCCTGGAGTGGGGGACAGTTCAATGAAAAACTGTTTTTT. Its translation is CAWSGGQFNEKLFF.

The V call is TRBV30, the J call TRBJ1-1; no definite D call. The germline V gene has CDR1 GTSNPN and CDR2 SVGIG (reference sequence). The CDR3 runs 11 residues. Trimming took off 4 bases at V and 4 bases at J, with 7 bases between the two ends. The CDR3 protein is CAWKEVTEAFF. CDR3 nucleotide sequence: TGTGCCTGGAAGGAGGTCACTGAAGCTTTCTTT.

V is TRBV10-3 and J is TRBJ2-7; 9 positions match TRBD1. The CDR3 is 15 residues long. CDR1 and CDR2 (germline): ENHRY, SYGVKD. V lost 4 bases and J lost 4; bases outside the gene matches: 8. CDR3 coding DNA: TGTGCCATCAGTGGTCGGGGACAGGGACTATACGAGCAGTACTTC. Protein product: CAISGRGQGLYEQYF.

This clone has a handful of counts. CDR3 amino acids: CASSDFAGYGYTF. DNA for the CDR3: TGTGCCAGCTCCGACTTCGCGGGGTATGGCTACACCTTC. The V and J genes are TRBV18 and TRBJ1-2; D call uncertain. The germline gives CDR1 KGHSH, CDR2 LQKENI. There are 13 residues in the CDR3. V was trimmed by 6 bases and J by 5 bases, leaving 13 bases between them.

V gene TRBV7-9 combines with J gene TRBJ1-3; D unresolved. V lost 7 bases and J 0 bases, leaving 13 bases between the germline ends. CDR3 size: 15 residues. The V gene's germline CDR1 is SEHNR and CDR2 FQNEAQ (reference sequence). CDR3 in amino acids: CASTARESSGNTIYF. The CDR3 DNA is TGTGCCAGCACCGCCCGGGAGAGCTCTGGAAACACCATATATTTT.

This chain joins TRBV6-5 and TRBJ2-2; D not certain. V dropped 0 bases and J dropped 1 base, with 9 bases sitting between them. Germline-derived CDR1 and CDR2 are MNHEY and SVGAGI. CDR3 length equals 16 residues. The DNA for the CDR3 is TGTGCCAGCAGTTACTCGTCCAGGAGGAACACCGGGGAGCTGTTTTTT. This sequence encodes CASSYSSRRNTGELFF.

This sequence joins TRBV7-2 and TRBJ2-3; possible D gene TRBD1, 5 bases. The CDR3 has 15 amino acids. Trimming cost V 5 bases and J 5 bases, with 17 bases left between them. Germline-derived CDR1 and CDR2 are SGHTA and FQGNSA. The CDR3 sequence is CASSQDLGRRDTQYF. The CDR3 DNA reads as TGTGCCAGCAGCCAAGACCTGGGGCGGCGAGATACGCAGTATTTT.

J is TRBJ2-5 and V is TRBV7-6; TRBD2 matches 9 bases. With the DNA end fitting TRBJ2-7 better, the J assignment may be wrong. The CDR3 contains 16 residues. Germline V gene sequence: CDR1 SGHVS, CDR2 FNYEAQ. The CDR3 nucleotides are TGTGCCAGCAGCTTGGTGTCGAGCGGGAGGCCCTACGAGCAGTACTTC. The encoded protein is CASSLVSSGRPYEQYF.

The V gene is TRBV2, the J gene TRBJ1-5; TRBD1 might be the D (6 bases). The CDR3 is 14 amino acids. Trimming cost V 8 bases and J 7 bases, with 18 bases left between them. Germline-derived CDR1 and CDR2 are SNHLY and FYNNEI. The CDR3 loop reads CASSERTVIQPQHF. For the CDR3, the DNA is TGTGCCAGCTCCGAACGGACAGTAATCCAGCCCCAGCATTTT.

The CDR3 sequence: CASRATGAPGELFF. For the CDR3, the DNA is TGTGCCAGCAGGGCGACAGGGGCCCCCGGGGAGCTGTTTTTT. The chain links TRBV5-6 to TRBJ2-2; 8 bases line up with TRBD1. Germline assignment: CDR1 SGHDT and CDR2 YYEEEE. The CDR3 covers 14 residues. The trim removed 5 bases at V and 6 bases at J, leaving 6 bases unmatched.